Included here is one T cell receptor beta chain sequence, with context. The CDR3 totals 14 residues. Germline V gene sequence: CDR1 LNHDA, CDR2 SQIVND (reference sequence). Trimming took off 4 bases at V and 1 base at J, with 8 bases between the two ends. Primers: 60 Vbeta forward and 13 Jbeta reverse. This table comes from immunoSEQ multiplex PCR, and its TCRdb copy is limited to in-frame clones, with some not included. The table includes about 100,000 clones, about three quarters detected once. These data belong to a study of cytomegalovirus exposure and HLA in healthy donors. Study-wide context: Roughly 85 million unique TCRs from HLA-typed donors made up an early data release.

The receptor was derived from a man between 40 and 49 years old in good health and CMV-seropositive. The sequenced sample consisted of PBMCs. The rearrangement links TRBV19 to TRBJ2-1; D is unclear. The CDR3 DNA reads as TGTGCCAGTAGTACCCTACTATCCTACAATGAGCAGTTCTTC. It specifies CASSTLLSYNEQFF.